This TCR beta chain was sequenced during a study of regulatory T cells in long-lasting Graves disease. The CDR3 sequence is 14 residues long. Germline loops: CDR1 LNHDA, CDR2 SQIVND (reference sequence). The junction had 2 bases not matched to a gene; V was cut back by 3 bases and J by 3 bases. The time point here: persistent/refractory GD, antithyroid drugs over 5 years with positive TRAb. Making the TCR library involved RNA that had been extracted from PBMCs. With iRepertoire HTBI primers and Arm-PCR of CDR3 regions, TCR beta libraries were built. TCRdb ran MiXCR on the multiplex PCR reads and lists one entry per CDR3 protein. The table has 390,000 or so distinct CDR3 sequences, around 23% seen once; the top ten hold approximately 28%. This clonotype turned up a few times. The antigen remains unidentified. Points from the study as a whole: Persistent disease was associated with favored TRBV28 usage and with favored use of TRBJ1-2 and TRBJ2-5.

Sequencing used peripheral blood mononuclear cells (PBMCs), obtained when the disease was refractory, from a patient treated with antithyroid drugs. This TCR came from a middle-aged woman with Graves disease. V gene TRBV19 combines with J gene TRBJ2-7; TRBD2 matches 10 bases. The chain's CDR3 is CASSMGLAYYEQYF. CDR3 in DNA: TGTGCCAGTAGTATGGGACTAGCGTACTACGAGCAGTACTTC. The full variable domain, with the rest looked up from reference TRBV19 and TRBJ2-7, is DGGITQSPKYLFRKEGQNVTLSCEQNLNHDAMYWYRQDPGQGLRLIYYSQIVNDFQKGDIAEGYSVSREKKESFPLTVTSAQKNPTAFYLCASSMGLAYYEQYFGPGTRLTVT.